The subject of this entry is one T cell receptor beta chain. Its target is unknown. This sample is drawn from a study of post-analysis software for immune sequencing data. Sequencing libraries made from TCR beta cDNA carried unique molecular identifiers. Via MiXCR, TCRdb re-called the PCR reads, giving one row per CDR3 protein. The sample shows roughly 800,000 distinct CDR3 sequences, around 50% of them seen only once. Study-level results: Patients carried five TRBV segments more frequently than controls did, and TRBV5-6, TRBV5-1 and TRBV20-1 were among them.

CDR3 length: 11 amino acids. Between the trimmed V and J ends, which lost 4 bases and 3 bases, there was a span of 7 bases. Germline CDR1 and CDR2: DFQATT and SNEGSKA (reference sequence). V and J are TRBV20-1 and TRBJ2-7; TRBD1 might be the D (5 bases). Sequencing used blood. This sequence originates from a girl between 10 and 17 years old with multiple sclerosis. CDR3 sequence reads: CSAKDSYEQYF. CDR3 nucleotides: TGCAGTGCTAAAGACAGCTACGAGCAGTACTTC.